Below, 25 T cell receptor beta chains from the same sample are listed, as sequenced in a study of blood T cell repertoires in COVID-19. Clones were read by immunoSEQ multiplex PCR, and TCRdb kept only the in-frame ones, dropping some. The sample lists about 230,000 clones, about 85% occurring once. The specimen was peripheral blood. These receptor sequences come from a man aged 35 to 55 with acute or convalescent COVID-19.

CDR3 coding DNA: TGTGCCAGCAGTGACTCAGCGGGGGGGCCCAATGAGCAGTTCTTC. Its protein is CASSDSAGGPNEQFF. The rearrangement links TRBV6-4 to TRBJ2-1, with 10 bases lining up with TRBD2. The CDR3 has 15 residues. Germline-derived CDR1 and CDR2 are MRHNA and SNTAGT. V lost 0 bases and J lost 6; bases outside the gene matches: 2.

The J gene is TRBJ1-2, the V gene TRBV5-6; no clear D. Germline V gene data show CDR1 as SGHDT and CDR2 as YYEEEE. The CDR3 contains 12 residues. Trimming removed 0 bases from V and 2 bases from J, with 2 bases in between. The CDR3 sequence is CASSLANYGYTF. In DNA form, the CDR3 reads TGTGCCAGCAGCTTGGCGAACTATGGCTACACCTTC.

This chain joins TRBV5-6 and TRBJ2-1; D is unclear. Trimming stripped 1 base from V and 5 bases from J, with 16 bases between. Germline lookup yields CDR1 SGHDT and CDR2 YYEEEE. The CDR3 covers 16 residues. The CDR3, as DNA: TGTGCCAGCAGCTTGCTACAAGACAACCTACACAATGAGCAGTTCTTC. It translates to CASSLLQDNLHNEQFF.

DNA for the CDR3: TGTGCCAGCAGCCAAGATCCCGGGGGGGTTTCCTACGAGCAGTACTTC. It encodes CASSQDPGGVSYEQYF. The chain recombines TRBV4-2 with TRBJ2-7; 8 bases are shared with TRBD2. The germline V gene has CDR1 LGHNA and CDR2 YNFKEQ. The ends lost 0 bases at V and 1 base at J; junction bases unmatched: 5. The CDR3 has 16 amino acids.

This chain links TRBV10-3 with TRBJ2-6; D gene unclear. The CDR3 is 14 residues long. The ends were cut back, 6 bases at V and 0 bases at J, with 6 bases in the middle. Germline V gene sequence: CDR1 ENHRY, CDR2 SYGVKD. CDR3 DNA sequence: TGTGCCATCAGCCCCTACTCTGGGGCCAACGTCCTGACTTTC. Protein: CAISPYSGANVLTF.

A few counts support this clone. The rearrangement uses TRBV9 and TRBJ2-2; the match to TRBD1 covers 8 bases. Germline V gene data show CDR1 as SGDLS and CDR2 as YYNGEE. The CDR3 totals 14 residues. The V and J ends lost 6 bases and 4 bases, in that order; junction bases with no gene match: 5. The CDR3 nucleotides are TGTGCCAGCACCCGGGACAGGAGCACCGGGGAGCTGTTTTTT. Translating it yields CASTRDRSTGELFF.

The chain employs TRBV2 and TRBJ1-6; TRBD1 aligns across 7 bases. The length of the CDR3 is 17 residues. Trimming removed 4 bases from V and 10 bases from J; junction bases left unmatched: 16. CDR1 is SNHLY, CDR2 FYNNEI, per germline. The DNA for the CDR3 is TGTGCCAGCAGTGTACTTAGACAGGGCCCTAGCGGGTCACCCCTCCACTTT. This sequence encodes CASSVLRQGPSGSPLHF.

The chain has TRBV5-5 and TRBJ1-3; D unresolved. V lost 4 bases, J lost 0 bases, and 11 bases lay in between. The CDR3 loop spans 15 amino acids. In germline, CDR1 is SGHKS, CDR2 YYEKEE (reference sequence). In DNA, the CDR3 is TGTGCCAGCAGCCCGGACTGGAGCTCTGGAAACACCATATATTTT. Protein: CASSPDWSSGNTIYF.

V gene TRBV28 combines with J gene TRBJ1-5; 8 bases are shared with TRBD1. The CDR3 covers 15 residues. CDR1 is MDHEN and CDR2 is SYDVKM in the germline V gene. V was clipped by 7 bases and J by 2 bases; unmatched bases: 7. CDR3 residues: CASIGTGQGNQPQHF. The CDR3 nucleotides are TGTGCCAGCATCGGGACAGGTCAAGGCAATCAGCCCCAGCATTTT.

Worth noting for this clone: Other DNA sequences within the sample encode an identical CDR3. This chain uses TRBV28 with TRBJ1-1; 9 bases map to TRBD1. The V gene end was trimmed by 11 bases and the J gene end by 8 bases; junction bases not matched to a gene: 12. CDR3 length: 13 amino acids. CDR1 MDHEN and CDR2 SYDVKM come from the germline V gene. CDR3 DNA: TGTGCCGGGAGGGGACAGGGTGAAACCGAAGCTTTCTTT. Protein product: CAGRGQGETEAFF.

The rearrangement links TRBV3-1 (or the pseudogene TRBV3-2) to TRBJ1-2; D not resolved. The CDR3 sequence is 12 residues long. Trimming left V 2 bases short and J 8 bases short, with 9 bases between. Germline CDR1 LGHDT, CDR2 YNNKEL (reference sequence). The DNA of the CDR3 is TGTGCCAGCAGCCAAAAAGAAAGCGGCTACACCTTC. Protein sequence: CASSQKESGYTF.

The chain is built from TRBV29-1 and TRBJ2-1, with 8 bases lining up with TRBD1. CDR1 SQVTM and CDR2 ANQGSEA come from the germline V gene. Losses at the gene ends were 4 bases for V and 9 bases for J; bases not matched to a gene: 2. This CDR3 has 11 amino acids. In DNA form, the CDR3 reads TGCAGCGTTGGTCAGGGGGCTGAGCAGTTCTTC. It is translated as CSVGQGAEQFF.

This sequence joins TRBV27 and TRBJ1-2; 7 bases map to TRBD1. The CDR3 runs to 14 residues. Germline V gene lookup returns CDR1 MNHEY and CDR2 SMNVEV (reference sequence). V trimming: 3 bases; J trimming: 5 bases; junction bases outside the gene matches: 6. The CDR3 DNA reads TGTGCCAGCAGTTTCCGGGACAGCGGTTATGGCTACACCTTC. Its protein is CASSFRDSGYGYTF.

This clone was found once. The chain is built from TRBV5-1 and TRBJ1-2; 9 bases are a match to TRBD1. This CDR3 comprises 16 residues. With 8 bases clipped from V and 6 bases from J, the junction kept 17 bases outside the gene matches. Germline CDR1 SGHRS, CDR2 YFSETQ. In DNA form, the CDR3 reads TGCGCCAGTACCCCGCAACCGGGACAGGGCTTCCATGGCTACACCTTC. Its translation is CASTPQPGQGFHGYTF.

The rearrangement links TRBV4-3 to TRBJ1-2; unclear D gene. CDR3 length: 22 residues. V was cut by 1 base and J by 8 bases, with 38 bases left in between. Germline CDR1 LGHNA, CDR2 YSLEER. CDR3 bases: TGCGCCAGCAGCCAAGTCCCGCCGGGGAGAGGTAGTGGGGAATGGCGTTCCGAGGGCTACACCTTC. Its translation: CASSQVPPGRGSGEWRSEGYTF.

The chain has TRBV4-1 and TRBJ1-3; the match to TRBD1 covers 9 bases. Unmatched junction bases numbered 0, after V lost 1 base and J lost 2 bases. Per germline, CDR1 MGHRA and CDR2 YSYEKL. This CDR3 contains 15 residues. This CDR3 is CASSQGDRAGNTIYF. CDR3 DNA sequence: TGCGCCAGCAGCCAAGGGGACAGGGCTGGAAACACCATATATTTT.

The table lists this clone with a few counts. The CDR3 nucleotides read TGTGCCTGGAGTTCAGGGGGCTTGGACACTGAAGCTTTCTTT. Protein product: CAWSSGGLDTEAFF. The rearrangement links TRBV30 to TRBJ1-1, with 8 nucleotides matching TRBD1. The CDR3 is made up of 14 amino acids. Trimming removed 2 bases from V and 3 bases from J; junction bases left unmatched: 5. Looked up from germline, CDR1 is GTSNPN and CDR2 is SVGIG (reference sequence). Full variable domain (remainder filled in from reference TRBV30 and TRBJ1-1): SQTIHQWPATLVQPVGSPLSLECTVEGTSNPNLYWYRQAAGRGLQLLFYSVGIGQISSEVPQNLSASRPQDRQFILSSKKLLLSDSGFYLCAWSSGGLDTEAFFGQGTRLTVV.

V is TRBV25-1 and J is TRBJ1-6; possible D gene TRBD1, 6 bases. The CDR3 has 13 residues. Germline V lookup: CDR1 MGHDK, CDR2 SYGVNS. V was shortened by 10 bases and J by 5 bases, with 12 bases between the two germline ends. In DNA form, the CDR3 reads TGTGCCACCACACAGGGAGATAATTCACCCCTCCACTTT. Translation: CATTQGDNSPLHF.

The rearrangement uses TRBV6-5 and TRBJ1-2, with D tentatively TRBD1 (6 bases). The length of the CDR3 is 15 residues. V was trimmed by 5 bases and J by 0 bases, leaving 13 bases between them. Looked up from germline, CDR1 is MNHEY and CDR2 is SVGAGI. Written as DNA, the CDR3 is TGTGCCAGCAGTCCCGGGCCAGGGGCTAACTATGGCTACACCTTC. This encodes CASSPGPGANYGYTF.

The chain links TRBV5-6 to TRBJ2-7; 7 bases map to TRBD1. The junction had 3 bases not matched to a gene; V was cut back by 0 bases and J by 0 bases. Germline loops: CDR1 SGHDT, CDR2 YYEEEE. The CDR3 covers 15 residues. CDR3: CASSLAGTASYEQYF. CDR3 in DNA: TGTGCCAGCAGCTTGGCCGGGACAGCCTCCTACGAGCAGTACTTC.

The CDR3 spells CASSLTGGTEAFF. DNA of the CDR3: TGTGCCAGCAGTTTGACAGGGGGCACTGAAGCTTTCTTT. The V gene is TRBV28, the J gene TRBJ1-1, with 9 bases identical to TRBD1. The CDR3 extends over 13 amino acids. Germline CDR1 MDHEN, CDR2 SYDVKM. V gave up 3 bases and J gave up 4 bases; unmatched junction bases: 0.

The V and J genes are TRBV3-1 (or the pseudogene TRBV3-2) and TRBJ2-5, with unresolved D. The V end was cut by 4 bases, the J end by 5 bases, with 17 bases between. Germline lookup yields CDR1 LGHDT and CDR2 YNNKEL (reference sequence). CDR3 length: 15 amino acids. CDR3 in DNA: TGTGCCAGCAGCCCGTGGGCGTCTAACCCGGAGACCCAGTACTTC. It codes for CASSPWASNPETQYF.

This clone was recorded a few times. The chain links TRBV19 to TRBJ1-2; TRBD1 agrees at 8 bases. Germline V CDR1 and CDR2: LNHDA, SQIVND (reference sequence). V dropped 4 bases and J dropped 8; count of bases not matched to a gene: 12. The length of the CDR3 is 15 residues. The CDR3 DNA sequence: TGTGCCAGTAGTACCACCCTTCAGGGGGCGGGCGGCTACACCTTC. Its protein product is CASSTTLQGAGGYTF. Variable domain in full (rest from reference TRBV19 and TRBJ1-2): DGGITQSPKYLFRKEGQNVTLSCEQNLNHDAMYWYRQDPGQGLRLIYYSQIVNDFQKGDIAEGYSVSREKKESFPLTVTSAQKNPTAFYLCASSTTLQGAGGYTFGSGTRLTVV.

The rearrangement joins TRBV7-6 to TRBJ2-5; D might be TRBD1 (5 bases). The CDR3 runs to 14 residues. The V gene's germline CDR1 is SGHVS and CDR2 FNYEAQ. V lost 5 bases and J lost 2, with 12 bases in between. The CDR3 sequence is CASSLRGSQETQYF. CDR3 in DNA: TGTGCCAGCAGCCTTAGGGGCTCTCAAGAGACCCAGTACTTC.

Only one count was recorded for this clone. The chain couples TRBV4-1 to TRBJ2-1, with D possibly TRBD2 on 7 matching bases. The V gene's germline CDR1 is MGHRA and CDR2 YSYEKL. V was clipped by 3 bases and J by 6 bases, with 21 bases between them. This CDR3 has 17 residues. The CDR3 loop reads CASSHGGLAGLGNEQFF. The CDR3 DNA reads as TGCGCCAGCAGCCACGGGGGGCTAGCTGGTTTGGGCAATGAGCAGTTCTTC.